This is a list of T cell receptor beta chains from one sample in a study of shared clonotypes between healthy human individuals. Sequenced by immunoSEQ multiplex PCR; TCRdb stores in-frame clones only, minus some. The repertoire holds about 530,000 clones, with about 79% as singletons. The source material was PBMCs. Every receptor here comes from a woman between 40 and 50 years old in good health. Some clones in this sample may be carry-over from other donors' samples. The CDR3 runs from the conserved cysteine through the conserved F or W. The D gene is left open where the match is weak. Part of the rows lack a size; the others show once, few, many or a class for expanded clones.

TRBJ2-7 15 once TRBD2 TRBV5-1 TGCGCCAGCAGCTTGACTAGCGGGAGATATCACGAGCAGTACTTC CASSLTSGRYHEQYF
TRBJ2-1 16 - - TRBV28 TGTGCCAGCAGCCCTCGGGTTAAGGGAAACTACAATGAGCAGTTCTTC CASSPRVKGNYNEQFF
TRBJ1-4 19 few - TRBV28 TGTGCCAGCAGTTTATCACGGGGATTATATCTTCCCTCTAATGAAAAACTGTTTTTT CASSLSRGLYLPSNEKLFF
TRBJ2-2 17 - - TRBV9 TGTGCCAGCAGCGTAGATGAGGGGCTGTGGGCCACCGGGGAGCTGTTTTTT CASSVDEGLWATGELFF
TRBJ1-1 13 - - TRBV27 TGTGCCAGCAGTTTGGCAGGGAGCACTGAAGCTTTCTTT CASSLAGSTEAFF
TRBJ2-6 17 - - TRBV10-3 TGTGCCATCAGTGAGTCCCAGGAAGCCTCTGGGGCCAACGTCCTGACTTTC CAISESQEASGANVLTF
TRBJ2-1 16 once - TRBV5-1 TGCGCCAGCAGCTTAGAGGGATCTATCTTTAGCAATGAGCAGTTCTTC CASSLEGSIFSNEQFF
TRBJ2-1 20 many TRBD2 TRBV11-2 TGTGCCAGCAGCTTAGATTGGACTATAGGACTAGCGGCCCGACCAAATGAGCAGTTCTTC CASSLDWTIGLAARPNEQFF
TRBJ2-3 15 - - TRBV5-1 TGCGCCAGCAGCTTGGGTAACAGTTGGGGAGATACGCAGTATTTT CASSLGNSWGDTQYF
TRBJ2-1 18 - TRBD2 TRBV19 TGTGCCAGTAGTATAGGGGCGCGACGGGCGGGAGGGCACAATGAGCAGTTCTTC CASSIGARRAGGHNEQFF
TRBJ1-1 14 few TRBD1 TRBV30 TGTGCCTGGAGTGCTAGACAGGGGGACACTGAAGCTTTCTTT CAWSARQGDTEAFF
TRBJ2-7 11 - - TRBV20-1 TGCAGTGCTAGATCCGACTACGAGCAGTACTTC CSARSDYEQYF
TRBJ2-5 12 - - TRBV30 TGTGCCTGGTCCCAGCGGGAAGAGACCCAGTACTTC CAWSQREETQYF
TRBJ2-7 13 - - TRBV5-1 TGCGCCAGCAGCTTGGTGGGTGGGGGCGAGCAGTACTTC CASSLVGGGEQYF
TRBJ1-2 12 - - TRBV28 TGTGCCAGCAGCCGACCGGACTATGGCTACACCTTC CASSRPDYGYTF
TRBJ2-7 15 - TRBD2 TRBV27 TGTGCCAGCAGCTTTACTAGCGGGAGGTCGTACGAGCAGTACTTC CASSFTSGRSYEQYF
TRBJ2-7 14 - TRBD2 TRBV9 TGTGCCAGCAGCGCTGGGACTAGCGGCTACGAGCAGTACTTC CASSAGTSGYEQYF
TRBJ2-2 15 - - TRBV7-2 TGTGCCAGCAGCTTTTTGGGCGCGAACACCGGGGAGCTGTTTTTT CASSFLGANTGELFF
TRBJ1-5 12 few - TRBV2 TGTGCCAGCGGAGATAGCAATCAGCCCCAGCATTTT CASGDSNQPQHF
TRBJ2-7 12 few TRBD1 TRBV9 TGTGCCAGCTCCGGACAGGGCTACGAGCAGTACTTC CASSGQGYEQYF
TRBJ2-5 16 - TRBD1 TRBV7-7 TGTGCCAGCAGCTTAGCGTGGGACAGGGGTGTCGAGACCCAGTACTTC CASSLAWDRGVETQYF
TRBJ2-1 15 - TRBD2 TRBV11-2 TGTGCCAGCAGCCCTGGTCCTAGCGGGAGCAATGAGCAGTTCTTC CASSPGPSGSNEQFF
TRBJ2-1 15 - TRBD2 TRBV5-4 TGTGCCAGCAGCCGAGGGACTAGCCCAGACAATGAGCAGTTCTTC CASSRGTSPDNEQFF
TRBJ2-1 16 - TRBD2 TRBV4-1 TGCGCCAGCAGCCAACCGCTAGCGGGTATCGACAATGAGCAGTTCTTC CASSQPLAGIDNEQFF
TRBJ2-1 15 - - TRBV29-1 TGCAGCGTTGAAGATACTGGAGCTGGTTCCAATGAGCAGTTCTTC CSVEDTGAGSNEQFF
TRBJ2-2 15 - - TRBV11-2 TGTGCCAGCAGCTTGGACATAGCGGCTACCGGGGAGCTGTTTTTT CASSLDIAATGELFF
TRBJ2-1 13 few - TRBV29-1 TGCAGCGTTGTTGGTGGGTCCCTGAATGAGCAGTTCTTC CSVVGGSLNEQFF
TRBJ2-1 15 - TRBD2 TRBV10-3 TGTGCCATCAGTCAACTAGCGGGAGCTACGAGTGAGCAGTTCTTC CAISQLAGATSEQFF
TRBJ2-3 14 - TRBD2 TRBV14 TGTGCCAGCAGCCAGGGAGGGTTGGCAGATACGCAGTATTTT CASSQGGLADTQYF
TRBJ2-5 13 - - TRBV2 TGTGCCAGCAGGTTCTCAGTTGGGGAGACCCAGTACTTC CASRFSVGETQYF
TRBJ2-1 18 - TRBD1 TRBV27 TGTGCCAGCAGTTTCTCCTCCGACTTGGACAGGGGGTTCAATGAGCAGTTCTTC CASSFSSDLDRGFNEQFF
TRBJ2-7 14 - - TRBV5-1 TGCGCCAGCAGCTTGGTTGCCCCAGCCTACGAGCAGTACTTC CASSLVAPAYEQYF
TRBJ1-2 13 - - TRBV11-2 TGTGCCAGCAGCCCCGACAGAAACTATGGCTACACCTTC CASSPDRNYGYTF
TRBJ2-7 14 - - TRBV5-1 - CASSLVGQGAPRRF
TRBJ2-1 13 - - TRBV11-2 TGTGCCAGCAGCCCAGGTCTGCCCAATGAGCAGTTCTTC CASSPGLPNEQFF
TRBJ2-7 12 once - TRBV5-5 TGTGCCAGCAGCATCAATCTGTACGAGCAGTACTTC CASSINLYEQYF
TRBJ2-7 14 - - TRBV7-2 TGTGCCAGCAGCTTAGTCAGGGGAGATTACGAGCAGTACTTC CASSLVRGDYEQYF
TRBJ1-1 14 - TRBD1 TRBV30 TGTGCCTGGAAAGGACAGGGGGGAGCCCCGGAAGCTTTCTTT CAWKGQGGAPEAFF
TRBJ2-1 21 many TRBD2 TRBV10-2 TGCGCCAGCAGTGGAAGGTTTGGGGCCGCCCTAGCGGGAGGGCCGGGGGATGAGCAGTTCTTC CASSGRFGAALAGGPGDEQFF
TRBJ2-3 14 - TRBD2 TRBV10-3 TGTGCCGTCGCTAGCGGGAGTTCCTCAGATACGCAGTATTTT CAVASGSSSDTQYF
TRBJ2-7 13 - - TRBV27 TGTGCCAGCAGTTTAACACCTTCGGGCGAGCAGTACTTC CASSLTPSGEQYF
TRBJ2-3 13 - TRBD2 TRBV28 TGTGCCAGCAGGACTAGCGGCACAGATACGCAGTATTTT CASRTSGTDTQYF
TRBJ2-3 18 - TRBD2 TRBV7-9 TGTGCCAGCAGCTTAGTGACACGGACTAGCGGATACACAGATACGCAGTATTTT CASSLVTRTSGYTDTQYF
TRBJ2-7 15 - TRBD1 TRBV9 TGTGCCAGCAGCCCGAGACAGGGGGTTGTCTACGAGCAGTACTTC CASSPRQGVVYEQYF
TRBJ2-3 15 - - TRBV5-1 TGCGCCAGCAGCTTGGCCAGGGGAACCGCAGATACGCAGTATTTT CASSLARGTADTQYF
TRBJ2-1 16 - TRBD2 TRBV7-8 TGTGCCAGCAGCTTAGGTTCAGCGGGGATTGTAAATGAGCAGTTCTTC CASSLGSAGIVNEQFF
TRBJ2-2 15 - TRBD2 TRBV19 TGTGCCCGATGGAGGGACTATAGGTTCCTCGGGGAGCTGTTTTTT CARWRDYRFLGELFF
TRBJ1-4 12 - - TRBV29-1 TGCAGCGTCGTGGGACCGGGGGGAAAACTGTTTTTT CSVVGPGGKLFF
TRBJ1-5 11 - - TRBV28 TGTGCCAGCAGTTCCCATCAGCCCCAGCATTTT CASSSHQPQHF
TRBJ2-5 16 - - TRBV7-2 TGTGCCAGCAGCTCGGGGGTAGCAGGGATCGGGGAGACCCAGTACTTC CASSSGVAGIGETQYF
TRBJ2-7 14 - TRBD2 TRBV5-1 TGCGCCAGCAGCTCCCGGACTAGCGGCTACGAGCAGTACTTC CASSSRTSGYEQYF
TRBJ2-2 13 - - TRBV10-3 TGTGCCGTCGGAGAGCCGAACACCGGGGAGCTGTTTTTT CAVGEPNTGELFF
TRBJ2-5 15 - TRBD1 TRBV7-7 TGTGCTAGCAGCCCTGGACAGGGGGCTAAGGAGACCCAGTACTTC CASSPGQGAKETQYF
TRBJ2-3 14 - TRBD2 TRBV30 TGTGCCTGGAGTCGAGCGGGAATCGCAGATACGCAGTATTTT CAWSRAGIADTQYF
TRBJ2-1 15 - - TRBV7-9 TGTGCCAGCAGCCCACGTGGGGGCTTCTACAATGAGCAGTTCTTC CASSPRGGFYNEQFF
TRBJ2-7 14 once - TRBV7-3 TGTGCCAGCAGCTTTGGTCCAGGGAGTAACGAGCAGTACTTC CASSFGPGSNEQYF
TRBJ2-2 14 - TRBD1 TRBV11-2 TGTGCCAGCAGCCCCGACAGGGCCTTCGGGGAGCTGTTTTTT CASSPDRAFGELFF
TRBJ1-5 15 few - TRBV7-3 TGTGCCAGCAGCTTAATTCAGGGCCGCAATCAGCCCCAGCATTTT CASSLIQGRNQPQHF